These T cell receptor beta chains were read from a single sample in a study of cytomegalovirus exposure and HLA in healthy donors. The assay was immunoSEQ multiplex PCR, and TCRdb's table has in-frame clones only and misses some. The sample gives 130,000 to 150,000 clones, 78% of which show up once; around 2.4% is in the top ten. Specimen: PBMCs. Receptors originate from a woman under 30 in good health and CMV-seropositive. Both conserved end residues are part of each CDR3. Each record gives: clone size, D gene, J gene, V gene, CDR3 DNA, CDR3 protein. D genes are given only for firm matches. Some rows have no size entry. The others give once, few or many, or a class for an expanded clone.

- TRBD1 TRBJ1-2 TRBV4-1 TGCGCCAGCAGCCCCTGGACAGGGGCGGCCCACTATGGCTACACCTTC CASSPWTGAAHYGYTF
once - TRBJ2-7 TRBV11-2 TGTGCCAGCAGCTCCAAACGGAGCTCCTACGAGCAGTACTTC CASSSKRSSYEQYF
- - TRBJ2-2 TRBV15 TGTGCCACCAGCACAAACACCGGGGAGCTGTTTTTT CATSTNTGELFF
- TRBD1 TRBJ1-5 TRBV19 TGTGCCAGTAGTATGACAGGGCGTGGTGCTAATCAGCCCCAGCATTTT CASSMTGRGANQPQHF
- - TRBJ1-2 TRBV6-5 TGTGCCAGCAGTTACTCGGGAGAGGGTGGCTACACCTTC CASSYSGEGGYTF
- TRBD2 TRBJ2-7 TRBV5-6 TGTGCCAGCAGCTTGGCCTCGGGGGGTAGATTCAACGAGCAGTACTTC CASSLASGGRFNEQYF
- - TRBJ1-5 TRBV10-2 TGCGCCAGCATGGACAAGCAGGGGACCATCCATTTT CASMDKQGTIHF
- TRBD1 TRBJ2-5 TRBV19 TGTGCCAGTAGTATAGATCACGGCAGGGGGGAGACCCAGTACTTC CASSIDHGRGETQYF
- TRBD1 TRBJ1-6 TRBV5-6 TGTGCCAGCAGCCTGGGACAGAGCGATTCACCCCTCCACTTT CASSLGQSDSPLHF
- - TRBJ2-7 TRBV27 TGTGCCAGCAGTCTCCAGGGTGGCTTCGCCTACGAGCAGTACTTC CASSLQGGFAYEQYF
once TRBD2 TRBJ2-3 TRBV18 TGTGCCAGCTCACCTTGGACTAGCGGGAGCACAGATACGCAGTATTTT CASSPWTSGSTDTQYF
- - TRBJ1-4 TRBV7-8 TGTGCCAGCAGCTCCCGCGAAGGGGCAGAACGGTGGTTCGGGGAAAAACTGTTTTTT CASSSREGAERWFGEKLFF
- - TRBJ1-6 TRBV15 TGTGCCACCAGCAGAGATTACTCCGGGTTCAATTCACCCCTCCACTTT CATSRDYSGFNSPLHF
- - TRBJ1-2 TRBV15 TGTGCCACCAGTAGACCAAACAGGGATGGCTACACCTTC CATSRPNRDGYTF
- - TRBJ2-3 TRBV6-1 TGTGCCAGCACCCCAGGGTATAGGGCAGATACGCAGTATTTT CASTPGYRADTQYF
once TRBD2 TRBJ2-1 TRBV6-4 TGTGCCAGCAGTGACGGGACTAGCGGGGACAATGAGCAGTTCTTC CASSDGTSGDNEQFF
- - TRBJ1-5 TRBV7-8 TGTGCCAGCAGCCCCCGGACAGCCCACAATCAGCCCCAGCATTTT CASSPRTAHNQPQHF
- - TRBJ2-1 TRBV19 TGTGCCAGTAGTTCTATCCCGACTAGTTACAATGAGCAGTTCTTC CASSSIPTSYNEQFF
- TRBD2 TRBJ2-3 TRBV29-1 TGCAGCGTTCTCCACGGGGGGGATACGCAGTATTTT CSVLHGGDTQYF
- - TRBJ1-1 TRBV20-1 TGCAGTGTGCCGGTACTAACTGAAGCTTTCTTT CSVPVLTEAFF
- - TRBJ2-3 TRBV11-2 TGTGCCAGCAGCTTAGATCTTGGGACTGCAAAGTATTTT CASSLDLGTAKYF
- TRBD1 TRBJ1-2 TRBV7-2 TGTGCCAGCGTGGAGACAGGGGGCGCCTACACCTTC CASVETGGAYTF
- - TRBJ1-6 TRBV14 TGTGCCAGCAGCCAGGGAGGGTATAATTCACCCCTCCACTTT CASSQGGYNSPLHF
once - TRBJ1-1 TRBV27 TGTGCCAGCAGTCTTGACTTCATGAACACTGAAGCTTTCTTT CASSLDFMNTEAFF
- TRBD2 TRBJ2-7 TRBV9 TGTGCCAGCAGCGTCCTAGCGGACTCCTACGAGCAGTACTTC CASSVLADSYEQYF
- - TRBJ1-1 TRBV5-1 TGCGCCAGCAGCTTGGAAAAAGGGGTTCGCACTGAAGCTTTCTTT CASSLEKGVRTEAFF
- - TRBJ2-3 TRBV2 TGTGCCAGCAGAAGCGGAGCGACAGATACGCAGTATTTT CASRSGATDTQYF
- TRBD1 TRBJ2-1 TRBV19 TGTGCCAGTAGTATCGACAGGGGGGGATACAATGAGCAGTTCTTC CASSIDRGGYNEQFF
- - TRBJ2-7 TRBV11-3 TGTGCCAGCAGCTTGGGGGCCGCAGCGTCCTACGAGCAGTACTTC CASSLGAAASYEQYF
- TRBD1 TRBJ1-2 TRBV7-2 TGTGCCAGCAGCACCCGACAGGGATATGGCTACACCTTC CASSTRQGYGYTF
- - TRBJ2-5 TRBV30 TGTGCCTGGAGTATTAACAGGGTAGAGACCCAGTACTTC CAWSINRVETQYF
- TRBD2 TRBJ2-5 TRBV5-1 TGCGCCAGCACCCGGACTAGCGGGGCTGAGACCCAGTACTTC CASTRTSGAETQYF
- - TRBJ2-7 TRBV15 TGTGCCACCAGCAGAGAGGGGGCTTACGAGCAGTACTTC CATSREGAYEQYF
few - TRBJ1-1 TRBV5-4 TGTGCCAGCAGCTTGGGGGCAGGGTCGAACACTGAAGCTTTCTTT CASSLGAGSNTEAFF
- TRBD2 TRBJ2-1 TRBV4-1 TGCGCCAGCAGCCAAGATGGGGTTGGGACTAGCGTAATTAATGAGCAGTTCTTC CASSQDGVGTSVINEQFF
- - TRBJ1-2 TRBV7-9 TGTGCCAGCAGCCTTATAAAGGGAGGTCGTGCGGATGGCTACACCTTC CASSLIKGGRADGYTF
few - TRBJ1-2 TRBV10-3 TGTGCCATCAGGGGGGGGACAAAGAACTATGGCTACACCTTC CAIRGGTKNYGYTF
- - TRBJ1-5 TRBV6-5 TGTGCCAGCAACAGGCGTGGGGGCAATCAGCCCCAGCATTTT CASNRRGGNQPQHF
- TRBD2 TRBJ2-3 TRBV6-4 TGTGCCAGCAGTGACAAGCCCCCATCGGCGGGGGGCCCTCCAGTTGAGGATACGCAGTATTTT CASSDKPPSAGGPPVEDTQYF
- - TRBJ1-3 TRBV6-6 TGTGCCAGCAGTTCCGACAGGCCTACTTTTGGAAACACCATATATTTT CASSSDRPTFGNTIYF
- TRBD1 TRBJ1-2 TRBV19 TGTGCCAGTAGAATGGGACAGGTGATTGATGGCTACACCTTC CASRMGQVIDGYTF
few - TRBJ1-6 TRBV27 TGTGCCAGCAGGATGAAGGCCGGGACTCCTGGATCACCCCTCCACTTT CASRMKAGTPGSPLHF
- TRBD2 TRBJ2-5 TRBV11-3 TGTGCCAGCAGCTTAGAGTCTCTAGCGGAGCTTCACCAAGAGACCCAGTACTTC CASSLESLAELHQETQYF
- - TRBJ2-7 TRBV2 TGTGCCAGCAGTGAAGGGTTTGGGGCTGGGGCTCGCGAGCAGTACTTC CASSEGFGAGAREQYF
once - TRBJ2-4 TRBV7-8 TGTGCCAGCAGCTTAGCATGGTCACGCCGAGAGGACATTCAGTACTTC CASSLAWSRREDIQYF
- TRBD1 TRBJ1-5 TRBV6-5 TGTGCCAGCAGTACGACAGGGGGCCCTAATCAGCCCCAGCATTTT CASSTTGGPNQPQHF
- - TRBJ1-1 TRBV13 TGTGCCAGCAGCTTAGGAAGGAGGGTCATCGGGAACACTGAAGCTTTCTTT CASSLGRRVIGNTEAFF
- TRBD2 TRBJ2-1 TRBV2 TGTGCCAGCAGCTTATCACTAGCGGGGGGCTACAATGAGCAGTTCTTC CASSLSLAGGYNEQFF
- - TRBJ2-3 TRBV6-1 TGTGCCAGCAGTGAGATTCGGGGACAAATACGCGATACGCAGTATTTT CASSEIRGQIRDTQYF
few TRBD1 TRBJ1-2 TRBV9 TGTGCCAGCAGCTTGCGGACAGGGACCTACGGGAATGGCTACACCTTC CASSLRTGTYGNGYTF
- - TRBJ1-2 TRBV6-1 TGTGCCAGCAGTGATCCGGGGGGAGCTAACTATGGCTACACCTTC CASSDPGGANYGYTF
- - TRBJ1-1 TRBV28 TGTGCCAGCAGTTTACTAGGACAGAACGCTGAAGCTTTCTTT CASSLLGQNAEAFF
- - TRBJ1-2 TRBV6-1 TGTGCCAGCAGTGAAGGGAAGGGGCGCTATGGCTACACCTTC CASSEGKGRYGYTF
- - TRBJ1-1 TRBV19 TGTGCCAGTAGGATAGGGGCAGGGGACACTGAAGCTTTCTTT CASRIGAGDTEAFF
- TRBD1 TRBJ2-7 TRBV5-1 TGCGCCAGCAGCCCGGGACAGAGAAGCTCCTACGAGCAGTACTTC CASSPGQRSSYEQYF
- - TRBJ1-2 TRBV29-1 TGCAGCGTGGATCGGCAGGGGCCCAACTATGGCTACACCTTC CSVDRQGPNYGYTF
- - TRBJ1-2 TRBV9 TGTGCCAGCAGCCCCCGGGGTACAAACTATGGCTACACCTTC CASSPRGTNYGYTF
- - TRBJ1-1 TRBV4-3 TGCGCCAGCAGCCAAGCCGGGACAATGGGGAACACTGAAGCTTTCTTT CASSQAGTMGNTEAFF
- TRBD2 TRBJ2-7 TRBV5-1 TGCGCCAGCAGCTTACTAGCGGGGGGATCCTACGAGCAGTACTTC CASSLLAGGSYEQYF
few - TRBJ2-7 TRBV6-1 TGTGCCAGCAGCGTGGCAGGGTCCACCCCCTACGAGCAGTACTTC CASSVAGSTPYEQYF